This T cell receptor beta chain was captured in a study of blood T cell repertoires in COVID-19. Across the whole study: Researchers got acute and convalescent COVID-19 samples from the United States, Italy and Spain.

TCRdb's copy holds only in-frame clones and misses some; the assay was immunoSEQ multiplex PCR. The table lists fewer than 250,000 clones, 80% to 95% of them singletons. The CDR3 has 15 residues. The ends were cut back, 0 bases at V and 4 bases at J, with 12 bases in the middle. CDR1 is LGHDT, CDR2 YNNKEL, per germline (reference sequence). This clone was seen a single time. The sequenced sample was peripheral blood. V gene TRBV3-1 (or the pseudogene TRBV3-2) combines with J gene TRBJ1-2, with a weak D call TRBD1 (5 bases). The source is a man aged 60 to 69 with COVID-19, enrolled during active disease. CDR3 DNA sequence: TGTGCCAGCAGCCAAGATCGTGACAGACCCTATGGCTACACCTTC. This gives the protein CASSQDRDRPYGYTF.